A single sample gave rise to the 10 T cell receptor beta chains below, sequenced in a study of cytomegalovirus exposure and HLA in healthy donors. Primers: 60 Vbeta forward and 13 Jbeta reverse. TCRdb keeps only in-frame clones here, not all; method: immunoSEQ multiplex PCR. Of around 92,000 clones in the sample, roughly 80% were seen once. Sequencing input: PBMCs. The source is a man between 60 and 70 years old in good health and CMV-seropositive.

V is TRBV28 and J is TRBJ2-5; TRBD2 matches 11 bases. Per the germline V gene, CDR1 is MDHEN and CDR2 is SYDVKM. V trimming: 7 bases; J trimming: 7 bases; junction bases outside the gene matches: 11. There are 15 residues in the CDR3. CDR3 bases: TGTGCCAGCACCGACGTAGCGGGGGGGCGGCTGACCCAGTACTTC. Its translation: CASTDVAGGRLTQYF.

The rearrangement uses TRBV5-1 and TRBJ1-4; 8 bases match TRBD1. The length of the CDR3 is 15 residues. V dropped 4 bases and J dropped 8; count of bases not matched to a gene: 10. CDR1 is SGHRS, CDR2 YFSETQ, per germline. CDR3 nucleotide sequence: TGCGCCAGCAGCCCTCGGACAGGGCAGGTAGAAAAACTGTTTTTT. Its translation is CASSPRTGQVEKLFF.

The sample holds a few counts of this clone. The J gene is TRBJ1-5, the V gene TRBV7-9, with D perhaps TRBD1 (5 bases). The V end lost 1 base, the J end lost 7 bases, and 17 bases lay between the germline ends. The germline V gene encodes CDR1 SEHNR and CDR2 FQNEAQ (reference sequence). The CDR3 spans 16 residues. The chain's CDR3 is CASSLEQGLSMQPQHF. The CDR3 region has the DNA TGTGCCAGCAGCTTAGAGCAGGGTTTATCTATGCAGCCCCAGCATTTT.

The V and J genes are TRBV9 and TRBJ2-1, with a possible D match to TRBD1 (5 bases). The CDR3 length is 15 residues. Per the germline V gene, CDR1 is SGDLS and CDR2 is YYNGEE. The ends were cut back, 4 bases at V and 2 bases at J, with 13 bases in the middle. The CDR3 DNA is TGTGCCAGCAGCACCTCAGGGAATACCTACAATGAGCAGTTCTTC. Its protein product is CASSTSGNTYNEQFF.

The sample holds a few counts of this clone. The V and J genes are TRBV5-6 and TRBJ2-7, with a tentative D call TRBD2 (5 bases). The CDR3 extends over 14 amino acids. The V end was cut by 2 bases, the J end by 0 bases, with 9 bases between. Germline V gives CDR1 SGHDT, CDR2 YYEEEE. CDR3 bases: TGTGCCAGCAGCTTACCGGGGAGCTCCTACGAGCAGTACTTC. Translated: CASSLPGSSYEQYF.

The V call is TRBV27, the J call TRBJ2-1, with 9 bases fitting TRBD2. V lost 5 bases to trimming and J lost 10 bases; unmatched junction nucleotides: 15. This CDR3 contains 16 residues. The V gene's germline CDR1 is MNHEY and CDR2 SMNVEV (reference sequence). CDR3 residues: CASSPLAGDYREEQFF. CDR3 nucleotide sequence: TGTGCCAGCAGTCCGTTAGCGGGGGACTATAGGGAGGAGCAGTTCTTC.

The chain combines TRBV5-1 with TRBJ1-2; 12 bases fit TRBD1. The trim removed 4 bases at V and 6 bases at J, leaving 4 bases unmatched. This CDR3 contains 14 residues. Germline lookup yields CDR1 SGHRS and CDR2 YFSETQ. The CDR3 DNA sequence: TGCGCCAGCAGCGGGGGACAGGGGGCGCATGGCTACACCTTC. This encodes CASSGGQGAHGYTF.

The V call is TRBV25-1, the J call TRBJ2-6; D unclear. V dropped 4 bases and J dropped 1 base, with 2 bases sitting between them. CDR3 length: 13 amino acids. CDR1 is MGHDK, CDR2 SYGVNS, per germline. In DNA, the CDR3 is TGTGCCAGCAGTGTATCTGGGGCCAACGTCCTGACTTTC. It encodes CASSVSGANVLTF.

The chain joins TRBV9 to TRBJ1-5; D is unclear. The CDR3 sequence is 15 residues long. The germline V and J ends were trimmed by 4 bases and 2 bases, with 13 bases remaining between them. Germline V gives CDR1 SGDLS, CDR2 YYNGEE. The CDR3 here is CASSPSSAGNQPQHF. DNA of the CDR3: TGTGCCAGCAGCCCTTCTAGTGCAGGCAATCAGCCCCAGCATTTT. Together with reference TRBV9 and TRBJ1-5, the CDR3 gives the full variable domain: DSGVTQTPKHLITATGQRVTLRCSPRSGDLSVYWYQQSLDQGLQFLIQYYNGEERAKGNILERFSAQQFPDLHSELNLSSLELGDSALYFCASSPSSAGNQPQHFGDGTRLSIL.

CDR3 sequence (DNA): TGTGCCAGCAGCTTGGAGATGCGGCGCAACACTGAAGCTTTCTTT. Amino acids: CASSLEMRRNTEAFF. The chain couples TRBV5-6 to TRBJ1-1; D is unresolved. Germline V gene sequence: CDR1 SGHDT, CDR2 YYEEEE. V gave up 0 bases and J gave up 2 bases, with 11 bases separating them. This CDR3 is 15 amino acids long.